A selection of T cell receptor beta chains follows, all from one sample in a study of T-cell memory formation after mild COVID-19. TCRdb itself ran the 5' RACE reads through MiXCR, one entry per CDR3 protein. The sample consists of 450,000 to 650,000 distinct CDR3 sequences, approximately 20% of them appearing once. Material: PBMCs or a T cell subset sorted from them (not recorded which). These receptors all stem from an adult woman who had mild COVID-19 (a few samples of this study predate the infection). Cell type and time point are not known. Each CDR3 is given with its conserved first and last residue.

>TRBJ1-1|TRBV7-3
CASSLSFGATEAFF
>TRBJ1-4|TRBV7-2
CASSLVGDIGEKLFF
>TRBJ2-7|TRBV3-1
CASSQTPGFYEQYF
>TRBJ2-3|TRBV4-2
CASSQDSTDTQYF
>TRBJ1-1|TRBV20-1
CSAIIRSPNTEAFF
>TRBJ2-1|TRBV11-3
CASSFYRAISSYNEQFF
>TRBJ2-2|TRBV20-1
CSASTGGTGELFF
>TRBJ1-2|TRBV24-1
CATSDFKTDYGYTF
>TRBJ2-1|TRBV5-6
CASSATSVWVLNEQFF
>TRBJ1-1|TRBV6-5
CASRAGVAEAFF
>TRBJ2-3|TRBV20-1
CSAGHGPSDTQYF
>TRBJ2-7|TRBV6-5
CASRPAGTSYEQYF
>TRBJ1-1|TRBV5-1
CASSRGEENTEAFF